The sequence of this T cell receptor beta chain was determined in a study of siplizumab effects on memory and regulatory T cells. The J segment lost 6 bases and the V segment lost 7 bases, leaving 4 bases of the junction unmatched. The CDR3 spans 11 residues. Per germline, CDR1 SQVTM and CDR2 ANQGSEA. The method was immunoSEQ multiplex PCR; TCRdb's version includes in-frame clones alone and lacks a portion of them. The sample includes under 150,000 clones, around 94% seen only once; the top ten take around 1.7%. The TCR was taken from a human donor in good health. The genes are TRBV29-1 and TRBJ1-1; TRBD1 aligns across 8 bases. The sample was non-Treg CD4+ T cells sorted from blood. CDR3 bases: TGCAGCGGCTCGACAGGGGCTGAAGCTTTCTTT. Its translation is CSGSTGAEAFF.